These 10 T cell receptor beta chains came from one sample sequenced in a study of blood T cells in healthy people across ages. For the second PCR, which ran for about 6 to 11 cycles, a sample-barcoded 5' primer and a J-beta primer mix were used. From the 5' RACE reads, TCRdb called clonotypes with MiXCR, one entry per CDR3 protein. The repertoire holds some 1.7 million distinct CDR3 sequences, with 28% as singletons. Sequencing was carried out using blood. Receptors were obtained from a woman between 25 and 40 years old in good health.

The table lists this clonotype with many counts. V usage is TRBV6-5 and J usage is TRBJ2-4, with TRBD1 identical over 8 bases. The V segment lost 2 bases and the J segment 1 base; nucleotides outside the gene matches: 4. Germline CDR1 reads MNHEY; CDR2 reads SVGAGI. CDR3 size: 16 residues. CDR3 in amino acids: CASSYTGQGAKNIQYF. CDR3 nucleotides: TGTGCCAGCAGTTACACCGGACAGGGCGCCAAAAACATTCAGTACTTC.

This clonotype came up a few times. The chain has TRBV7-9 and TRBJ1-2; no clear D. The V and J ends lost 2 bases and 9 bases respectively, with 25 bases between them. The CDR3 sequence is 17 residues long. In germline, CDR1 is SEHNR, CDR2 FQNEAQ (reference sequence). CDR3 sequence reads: CASSLLVGTLIGPSYTF. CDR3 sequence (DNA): TGTGCCAGCAGCTTACTTGTTGGCACTCTCATTGGTCCGAGCTACACCTTC. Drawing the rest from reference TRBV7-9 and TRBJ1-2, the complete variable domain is DTGVSQNPRHKITKRGQNVTFRCDPISEHNRLYWYRQTLGQGPEFLTYFQNEAQLEKSRLLSDRFSAERPKGSFSTLEIQRTEQGDSAMYLCASSLLVGTLIGPSYTFGSGTRLTVV.

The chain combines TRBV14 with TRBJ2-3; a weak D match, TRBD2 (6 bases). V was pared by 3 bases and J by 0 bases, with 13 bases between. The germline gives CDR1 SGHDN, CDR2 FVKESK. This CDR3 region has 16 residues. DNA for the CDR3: TGTGCCAGCAGCCATGGCGGGACCGAAAGCACAGATACGCAGTATTTT. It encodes CASSHGGTESTDTQYF.

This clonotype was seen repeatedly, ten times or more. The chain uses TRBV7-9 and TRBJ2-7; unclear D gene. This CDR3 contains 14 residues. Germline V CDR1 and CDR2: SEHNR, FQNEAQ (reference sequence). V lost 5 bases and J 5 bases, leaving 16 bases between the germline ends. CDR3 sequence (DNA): TGTGCCAGCAGCCGCTCAGGACCATTCGACGAGCAGTACTTC. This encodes CASSRSGPFDEQYF.

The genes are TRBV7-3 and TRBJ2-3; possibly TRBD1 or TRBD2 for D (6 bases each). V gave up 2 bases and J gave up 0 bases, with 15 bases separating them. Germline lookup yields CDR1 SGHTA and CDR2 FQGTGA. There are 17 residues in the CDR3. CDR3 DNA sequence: TGTGCCAGCAGCTTATTTAAGGGGGGAACTAGCACAGATACGCAGTATTTT. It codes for CASSLFKGGTSTDTQYF.

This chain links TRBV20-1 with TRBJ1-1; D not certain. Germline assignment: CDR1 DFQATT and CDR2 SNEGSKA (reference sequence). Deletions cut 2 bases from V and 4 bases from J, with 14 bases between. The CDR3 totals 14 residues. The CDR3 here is CSARPVRRTTEAFF. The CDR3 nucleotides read TGCAGTGCTAGACCTGTAAGGCGGACCACTGAAGCTTTCTTT.

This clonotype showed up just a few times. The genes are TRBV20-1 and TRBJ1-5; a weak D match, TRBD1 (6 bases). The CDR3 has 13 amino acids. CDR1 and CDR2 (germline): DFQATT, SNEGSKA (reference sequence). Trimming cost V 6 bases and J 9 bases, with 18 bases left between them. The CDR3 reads CSALTGLGLPQHF. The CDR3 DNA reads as TGCAGTGCCCTGACAGGCCTTGGGTTGCCCCAGCATTTT.

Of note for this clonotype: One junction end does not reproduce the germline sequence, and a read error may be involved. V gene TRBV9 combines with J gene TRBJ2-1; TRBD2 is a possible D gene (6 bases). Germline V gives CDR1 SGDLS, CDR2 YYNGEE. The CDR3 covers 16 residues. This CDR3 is CASSPGVNQAYNEQIF. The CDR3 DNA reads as TGTGCCAGCAGCCCGGGGGTTAATCAAGCCTACAATGAGCAGATCTTC.

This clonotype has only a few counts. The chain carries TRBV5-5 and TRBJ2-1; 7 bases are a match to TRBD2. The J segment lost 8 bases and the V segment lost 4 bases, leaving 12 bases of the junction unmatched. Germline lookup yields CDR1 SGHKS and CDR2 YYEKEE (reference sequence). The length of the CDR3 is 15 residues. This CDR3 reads CASSPYRGEGDEQFF. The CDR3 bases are TGTGCCAGCAGCCCATACCGGGGGGAAGGGGATGAGCAGTTCTTC.

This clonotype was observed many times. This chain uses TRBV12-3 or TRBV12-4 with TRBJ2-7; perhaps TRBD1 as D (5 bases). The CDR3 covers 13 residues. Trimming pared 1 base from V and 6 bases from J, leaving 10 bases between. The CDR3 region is CASSLVSGREQYF. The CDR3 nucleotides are TGTGCCAGCAGTTTAGTATCAGGGCGCGAGCAGTACTTC.